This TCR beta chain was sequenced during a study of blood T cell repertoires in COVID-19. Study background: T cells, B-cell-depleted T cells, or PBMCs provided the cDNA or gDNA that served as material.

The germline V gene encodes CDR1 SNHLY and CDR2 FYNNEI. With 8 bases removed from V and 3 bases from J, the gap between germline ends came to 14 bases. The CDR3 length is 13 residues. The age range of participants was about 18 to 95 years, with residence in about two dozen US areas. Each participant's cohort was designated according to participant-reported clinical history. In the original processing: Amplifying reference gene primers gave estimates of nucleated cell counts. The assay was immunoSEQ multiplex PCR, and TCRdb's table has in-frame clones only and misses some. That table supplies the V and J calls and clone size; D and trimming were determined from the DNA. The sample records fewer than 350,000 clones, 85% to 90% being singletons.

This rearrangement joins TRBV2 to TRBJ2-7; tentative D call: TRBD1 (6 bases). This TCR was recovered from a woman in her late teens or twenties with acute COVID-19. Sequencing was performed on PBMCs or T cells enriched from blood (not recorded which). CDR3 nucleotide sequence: TGTGCCAGCTCGCCAGGGGAGCGCTACGAGCAGTACTTC. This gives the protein CASSPGERYEQYF.